This is a list of T cell receptor beta chains from one sample in a study of blood T cell repertoires in COVID-19. Clones were sequenced by immunoSEQ multiplex PCR, and TCRdb holds only the in-frame ones, with some missing. The table lists roughly 180,000 clones, 82% of them singletons. Sequencing was done on a sample of PBMCs or T cells enriched from blood (not recorded which). The receptor set was obtained from a man in his sixties who had recovered from COVID-19. The CDR3 runs from the conserved cysteine through the conserved F or W. D genes are given only for firm matches. A row's size may be missing; if present it is once, few, many or a size class.

clone_size: once
j_call: TRBJ2-7
v_call: TRBV28
d_call: -
cdr3_nt: TGTGCCAGCAGTTTGGGCAGAAACTACGAGCAGTACTTC
cdr3_aa: CASSLGRNYEQYF

clone_size: -
j_call: TRBJ2-3
v_call: TRBV18
d_call: TRBD1
cdr3_nt: TGTGCCAGCTCACCACTAGGGCGAACAGGGGGCACAGATACGCAGTATTTT
cdr3_aa: CASSPLGRTGGTDTQYF

clone_size: -
j_call: TRBJ1-1
v_call: TRBV7-9
d_call: -
cdr3_nt: TGTGCCAGCAGCTCTGAGGTGAACACTGAAGCTTTCTTT
cdr3_aa: CASSSEVNTEAFF

clone_size: -
j_call: TRBJ1-2
v_call: TRBV12-3/TRBV12-4
d_call: -
cdr3_nt: TGTGCCAGCAGTTCAGTGAGGTTCTATGGCTACACCTTC
cdr3_aa: CASSSVRFYGYTF

clone_size: few
j_call: TRBJ2-1
v_call: TRBV28
d_call: -
cdr3_nt: TGTGCCAGCAGTCCTTATGAGGGTAACTACAATGAGCAGTTCTTC
cdr3_aa: CASSPYEGNYNEQFF

clone_size: -
j_call: TRBJ2-3
v_call: TRBV12-3/TRBV12-4
d_call: -
cdr3_nt: TGTGCCAGCAGCTACACAGATACGCAGTATTTT
cdr3_aa: CASSYTDTQYF

clone_size: -
j_call: TRBJ1-5
v_call: TRBV6-1
d_call: -
cdr3_nt: TGTGCCAGCAGTGAACAGGGTCTTGGCAATCAGCCCCAGCATTTT
cdr3_aa: CASSEQGLGNQPQHF

clone_size: once
j_call: TRBJ1-3
v_call: TRBV7-9
d_call: -
cdr3_nt: TGTGCCAGCAGCTTGGAACAGTCTTCCCTCTCTGGAAACACCATATATTTT
cdr3_aa: CASSLEQSSLSGNTIYF

clone_size: -
j_call: TRBJ1-1
v_call: TRBV5-4
d_call: -
cdr3_nt: TGTGCCAGCAGCTTGGACGATAGCACTGAAGCTTTCTTT
cdr3_aa: CASSLDDSTEAFF

clone_size: -
j_call: TRBJ1-1
v_call: TRBV30
d_call: -
cdr3_nt: TGTGCCTGGAGTTTCTCAGATATTATGAACACTGAAGCTTTCTTT
cdr3_aa: CAWSFSDIMNTEAFF

clone_size: few
j_call: TRBJ1-6
v_call: TRBV9
d_call: TRBD1
cdr3_nt: TGTGCCAGCAGCGAGGGGACAGGGAGTAATTCACCCCTCCACTTT
cdr3_aa: CASSEGTGSNSPLHF

clone_size: -
j_call: TRBJ2-1
v_call: TRBV29-1
d_call: TRBD1
cdr3_nt: TGCAGCGTTGTTCCTGGACAGGGTCCTAATGAGCAGTTCTTC
cdr3_aa: CSVVPGQGPNEQFF

clone_size: -
j_call: TRBJ1-1
v_call: TRBV30
d_call: -
cdr3_nt: TGTGCCTGGAGTCCCCGGGGAGGGCGGACTGAAGCTTTCTTT
cdr3_aa: CAWSPRGGRTEAFF

clone_size: once
j_call: TRBJ2-1
v_call: TRBV3-1/TRBV3-2
d_call: TRBD2
cdr3_nt: TGTGCCAGCAGCCCGGGGACTAGCGGGGCCGCCTACAATGAGCAGTTCTTC
cdr3_aa: CASSPGTSGAAYNEQFF

clone_size: -
j_call: TRBJ1-2
v_call: TRBV6-1
d_call: -
cdr3_nt: TGTGCCAGCAGTGATATATGGGAGGGGGACTATGGCTACACCTTC
cdr3_aa: CASSDIWEGDYGYTF

clone_size: -
j_call: TRBJ2-1
v_call: TRBV7-9
d_call: -
cdr3_nt: TGTGCCAGCAGCTTGCCGGGGGACCCCAGAACCCATGAGCAGTTCTTC
cdr3_aa: CASSLPGDPRTHEQFF

clone_size: -
j_call: TRBJ2-1
v_call: TRBV10-3
d_call: -
cdr3_nt: TGTGCCATCAGTGAAGGGGCGGGGTCCTCCAATGAGCAGTTCTTC
cdr3_aa: CAISEGAGSSNEQFF

clone_size: -
j_call: TRBJ2-7
v_call: TRBV6-5
d_call: -
cdr3_nt: TGTGCCAGCAGCGGGAGCTCCTACGAGCAGTACTTC
cdr3_aa: CASSGSSYEQYF

clone_size: -
j_call: TRBJ2-3
v_call: TRBV27
d_call: -
cdr3_nt: TGTGCCAGCTCCGTGGAGGGTCAAAAAACAGATACGCAGTATTTT
cdr3_aa: CASSVEGQKTDTQYF

clone_size: -
j_call: TRBJ1-2
v_call: TRBV5-4
d_call: TRBD1
cdr3_nt: TGTGCCAGCAGTCTCACAGGGGTAAATGGCTACACCTTC
cdr3_aa: CASSLTGVNGYTF

clone_size: many
j_call: TRBJ1-4
v_call: TRBV18
d_call: -
cdr3_nt: TGTGCCAGCTCCATAGACAGGACTAATGAAAAACTGTTTTTT
cdr3_aa: CASSIDRTNEKLFF

clone_size: -
j_call: TRBJ2-5
v_call: TRBV5-4
d_call: TRBD2
cdr3_nt: TGTGCCAGCAGCCCCCGACTAGCGGGGGGGCGGGAGACCCAGTACTTC
cdr3_aa: CASSPRLAGGRETQYF

clone_size: -
j_call: TRBJ1-4
v_call: TRBV2
d_call: TRBD1
cdr3_nt: TGTGCCAGCCGGACAGGCAGAGAAAAACTGTTTTTT
cdr3_aa: CASRTGREKLFF

clone_size: -
j_call: TRBJ1-2
v_call: TRBV2
d_call: -
cdr3_nt: TGTGCCAGCACCCCGAGAGGAACTAACTATGGCTACACCTTC
cdr3_aa: CASTPRGTNYGYTF

clone_size: -
j_call: TRBJ1-1
v_call: TRBV19
d_call: TRBD1
cdr3_nt: TGTGCCAGTAGTCTCGACAGGGTCGGGGACACTGAAGCTTTCTTT
cdr3_aa: CASSLDRVGDTEAFF

clone_size: few
j_call: TRBJ1-3
v_call: TRBV7-8
d_call: TRBD1
cdr3_nt: TGTGCCAGCAGCTTAGGACAGGGATCTGGAAACACCATATATTTT
cdr3_aa: CASSLGQGSGNTIYF

clone_size: -
j_call: TRBJ2-7
v_call: TRBV2
d_call: -
cdr3_nt: TGTGCCAGCAGTGGGCGACAGAAAGCTACCTACGAGCAGTACTTC
cdr3_aa: CASSGRQKATYEQYF